This TCR beta chain was identified during a study of graft-versus-host responses after intestinal transplantation. Study-level information: Each transplant was multivisceral, liver-intestinal, or isolated intestinal. Study-level points and caveats: Some GvH clones appeared in ileal mucosa or blood before recipient bone marrow.

Measured with immunoSEQ multiplex PCR; TCRdb has only the in-frame clones, and not every one. The sample has 85,000 to 100,000 clones, about 82% seen once. The CDR3 is made up of 12 amino acids. V gave up 5 bases and J gave up 4 bases; unmatched junction bases: 0. CDR1 and CDR2 from the germline V gene are GTSNPN and SVGIG (reference sequence). A word on this clone: Its antigen is not known.

The chain couples TRBV30 to TRBJ1-1, with 11 positions matching TRBD1. The sample consisted of PBMCs, taken 255 days after intestinal transplant. This TCR came from a human patient who received an intestinal transplant, so some T cells may come from the graft donor. The CDR3, as DNA: TGTGCCTGGGGACAGGGGGCCACTGAAGCTTTCTTT. This encodes CAWGQGATEAFF.